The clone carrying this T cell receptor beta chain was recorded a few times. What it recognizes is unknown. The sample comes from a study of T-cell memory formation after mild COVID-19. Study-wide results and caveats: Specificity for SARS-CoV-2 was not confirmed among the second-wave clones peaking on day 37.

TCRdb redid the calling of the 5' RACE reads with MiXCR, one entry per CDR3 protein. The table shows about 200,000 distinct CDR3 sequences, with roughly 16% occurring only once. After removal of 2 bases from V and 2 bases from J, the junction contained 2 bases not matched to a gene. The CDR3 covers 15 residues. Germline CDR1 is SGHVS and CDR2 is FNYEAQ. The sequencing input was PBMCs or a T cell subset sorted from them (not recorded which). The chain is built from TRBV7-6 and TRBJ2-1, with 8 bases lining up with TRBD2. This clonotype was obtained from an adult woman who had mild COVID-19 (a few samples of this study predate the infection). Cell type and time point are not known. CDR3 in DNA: TGTGCCAGCAGCTTATTTAGCGGGACCTACAATGAGCAGTTCTTC. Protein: CASSLFSGTYNEQFF.